Listed here are 18 T cell receptor beta chains from one sample, sequenced in a study of human T cells and chemical hapten exposure. MiXCR was run by TCRdb on the RACE reads, yielding one entry per CDR3 protein. Altogether some 65,000 distinct CDR3 sequences are present, about 6% being singletons, with the ten largest covering 3% to 4%. This sample's time point: healthy volunteer bleed at 6 weeks. Unfractionated whole blood yielded the extracted total RNA. Sequences were obtained from whole blood. The receptors stem from a female donor in good health. Some clones in this sample may be carry-over from other donors' samples.

This clonotype showed up just a few times. The rearrangement links TRBV18 to TRBJ2-2; tentative D call: TRBD2 (6 bases). The CDR3 loop spans 15 amino acids. V was cut by 3 bases and J by 2 bases, with 10 bases left in between. The germline CDR1 and CDR2 sequences are KGHSH and LQKENI. The CDR3 bases are TGTGCCAGCTCACCTGCCGGGACTAACACCGGGGAGCTGTTTTTT. This codes for CASSPAGTNTGELFF.

This clonotype was seen repeatedly, ten times or more. The rearrangement joins TRBV5-6 to TRBJ2-7, with D uncertain. The CDR3 has 13 residues. Germline lookup yields CDR1 SGHDT and CDR2 YYEEEE. Trimming removed 0 bases from V and 1 base from J, with 5 bases in between. CDR3: CASSLAGSYEQYF. The CDR3 nucleotides read TGTGCCAGCAGCTTGGCCGGATCCTACGAGCAGTACTTC.

The chain couples TRBV5-1 to TRBJ1-4; a possible D gene is TRBD1 (6 bases). V dropped 3 bases and J dropped 8 bases, with 11 bases sitting between them. Germline lookup yields CDR1 SGHRS and CDR2 YFSETQ. The CDR3 is made up of 13 amino acids. The CDR3 DNA is TGCGCCAGCAGCTACAGGGTAGGGGAAAAACTGTTTTTT. This encodes CASSYRVGEKLFF.

The V and J genes are TRBV5-5 and TRBJ1-5; D remains ambiguous. Looked up from germline, CDR1 is SGHKS and CDR2 is YYEKEE (reference sequence). V was shortened by 4 bases and J by 4 bases, with 9 bases between the two germline ends. This CDR3 is 13 amino acids long. The CDR3 region is CASSLYLNQPQHF. The CDR3 nucleotides read TGTGCCAGCAGCCTCTACCTAAATCAGCCCCAGCATTTT.

The CDR3 is CSASGRASYNEQFF. The CDR3 DNA reads TGCAGTGCTAGCGGGAGGGCCTCCTACAATGAGCAGTTCTTC. The chain joins TRBV20-1 to TRBJ2-1; 8 bases line up with TRBD2. Germline V lookup: CDR1 DFQATT, CDR2 SNEGSKA (reference sequence). Unmatched junction bases numbered 1, after V lost 3 bases and J lost 0 bases. The CDR3 sequence is 14 residues long.

Only a few counts were recorded for this clonotype. The chain is built from TRBV20-1 and TRBJ1-1, with 9 bases fitting TRBD1. CDR3 length equals 13 residues. V was clipped by 5 bases and J by 5 bases; unmatched bases: 6. Germline V gene lookup returns CDR1 DFQATT and CDR2 SNEGSKA (reference sequence). This CDR3 reads CSAPTGGATEAFF. CDR3 bases: TGCAGTGCTCCTACAGGGGGCGCGACTGAAGCTTTCTTT.

This clonotype was observed many times. The gene calls are TRBV6-5 and TRBJ2-7; 7 bases fit TRBD2. Germline CDR1 and CDR2: MNHEY and SVGAGI. Trimming at V came to 2 bases and at J to 0 bases, leaving 4 bases not matched to a gene. The CDR3 is 15 residues long. The CDR3 sequence: CASSYGGGPSYEQYF. In DNA form, the CDR3 reads TGTGCCAGCAGTTACGGGGGAGGGCCCTCCTACGAGCAGTACTTC.

CDR3 DNA: TGTGCCAGCAAAATAGCGGGATTAACCGGGGAGCTGTTTTTT. Translation: CASKIAGLTGELFF. The V gene is TRBV11-2, the J gene TRBJ2-2, with 8 bases that match TRBD2. The CDR3 totals 14 residues. V shed 7 bases, J shed 5 bases, and the junction held 6 bases outside the gene matches. Germline V gene data show CDR1 as SGHAT and CDR2 as FQNNGV.

Many counts were recorded for this clonotype. The chain is built from TRBV4-3 and TRBJ1-4, with TRBD1 matching 7 bases. J gave up 8 bases and V 0 bases, and 12 bases lay outside the gene matches. In germline, CDR1 is LGHNA, CDR2 YSLEER. This CDR3 is 17 amino acids long. CDR3 in DNA: TGCGCCAGCAGCCAAGATTCGGGCAACAGGGGTGGCGAAAAACTGTTTTTT. It translates to CASSQDSGNRGGEKLFF.

Many counts were recorded for this clonotype. V is TRBV6-6 and J is TRBJ2-7; no clear D. V dropped 2 bases and J dropped 2 bases, with 10 bases sitting between them. Per the germline V gene, CDR1 is MNHNY and CDR2 is SVGAGI (reference sequence). The CDR3 length is 14 residues. The CDR3 DNA is TGTGCCAGCAGTTACACTGTGGGTCCCTACGAGCAGTACTTC. It yields the protein CASSYTVGPYEQYF.

The chain recombines TRBV20-1 with TRBJ2-3; tentative D call: TRBD1 (5 bases). V lost 6 bases and J lost 4, with 20 bases in between. CDR1 and CDR2 (germline): DFQATT, SNEGSKA (reference sequence). CDR3 length equals 15 residues. The CDR3 DNA sequence: TGCAGTGCCCCGTATTGGATGGGGCAGGCAGATACGCAGTATTTT. Amino acid sequence: CSAPYWMGQADTQYF.

This clonotype was counted many times. The chain has TRBV28 and TRBJ2-2; no firm D call. Per the germline V gene, CDR1 is MDHEN and CDR2 is SYDVKM. Trimming stripped 7 bases from V and 7 bases from J, with 13 bases between. The CDR3 is 13 amino acids. The DNA of the CDR3 is TGTGCCAGCACCCCTGCAATAGTCGGGGAGCTGTTTTTT. The encoded protein is CASTPAIVGELFF.

The rearrangement links TRBV28 to TRBJ2-7; perhaps TRBD2 as D (6 bases). CDR3 length: 14 amino acids. Trimming shortened V by 6 bases and J by 3 bases, and 15 bases separated the two germline ends. Per the germline V gene, CDR1 is MDHEN and CDR2 is SYDVKM. The CDR3 bases are TGTGCCAGCAGACACGATAGACTAGGCTACGAGCAGTACTTC. Amino acids: CASRHDRLGYEQYF. The full variable domain, its missing parts supplied by reference TRBV28 and TRBJ2-7, is DVKVTQSSRYLVKRTGEKVFLECVQDMDHENMFWYRQDPGLGLRLIYFSYDVKMKEKGDIPEGYSVSREKKERFSLILESASTNQTSMYLCASRHDRLGYEQYFGPGTRLTVT.

This clonotype has at least ten counts. The chain employs TRBV28 and TRBJ2-1, with a tentative D call TRBD2 (5 bases). V dropped 4 bases and J dropped 10 bases, with 5 bases sitting between them. Germline V gene sequence: CDR1 MDHEN, CDR2 SYDVKM. This CDR3 region has 10 residues. CDR3 sequence: CASSSGEQFF. CDR3 bases: TGTGCCAGCAGTTCGGGGGAGCAGTTCTTC.

This clonotype has just a few counts. The rearrangement joins TRBV30 to TRBJ1-6; D not resolved. CDR1 and CDR2 (germline): GTSNPN, SVGIG (reference sequence). The CDR3 is 14 amino acids. V dropped 4 bases and J dropped 3 bases, with 10 bases sitting between them. CDR3 sequence reads: CAWKAGIYNSPLHF. The CDR3 DNA is TGTGCCTGGAAGGCGGGGATCTATAATTCACCCCTCCACTTT.

The chain joins TRBV5-6 to TRBJ2-5; D might be TRBD1 (6 bases). V lost 5 bases, J lost 1 base, and 12 bases lay in between. Germline lookup yields CDR1 SGHDT and CDR2 YYEEEE. This CDR3 region has 14 residues. CDR3 residues: CASSRTGFQETQYF. The DNA for the CDR3 is TGTGCCAGCAGTCGCACAGGGTTCCAAGAGACCCAGTACTTC.

The chain employs TRBV6-6 and TRBJ1-6; no clear D. The germline V gene encodes CDR1 MNHNY and CDR2 SVGAGI (reference sequence). The CDR3 length is 11 residues. Trimming stripped 6 bases from V and 7 bases from J, with 4 bases between. This chain's CDR3 is CASRTNSPLHF. CDR3 nucleotide sequence: TGTGCCAGCAGGACCAATTCACCCCTCCACTTT.

This rearrangement joins TRBV27 to TRBJ1-5; D is unclear. V lost 1 base and J 0 bases, leaving 4 bases between the germline ends. Germline CDR1 and CDR2: MNHEY and SMNVEV (reference sequence). The length of the CDR3 is 14 residues. CDR3 sequence (DNA): TGTGCCAGCAGTTTATGGTTTAGCAATCAGCCCCAGCATTTT. This sequence encodes CASSLWFSNQPQHF.